A single TCR beta chain is shown here with its context. The target antigen is unknown. 5'RACE with constant-segment primers yielded barcoded, UMI-tagged TCR alpha and TCR beta cDNA libraries. TCRdb called the 5' RACE reads again in MiXCR, with one record for every CDR3 protein. The sample has fewer than 650,000 distinct CDR3 sequences; 20% to 25% are singletons. V lost 7 bases and J lost 8, with 20 bases in between. Germline CDR1 LNHDA, CDR2 SQIVND (reference sequence). This CDR3 spans 14 amino acids. The data stem from a study of T-cell memory formation after mild COVID-19. Study details: Largely, the TCR clusters proved donor specific. Findings and limits, study-wide: Whereas later expanders leaned CD4+, clones contracting day 15 to 85 showed a balanced CD4/CD8 makeup. A subset of responding clones appeared in pre-infection memory, suggesting cross-reactive memory joined.

Sequencing was carried out using PBMCs or a T cell subset sorted from them (not recorded which). The TCR comes from an adult woman who had mild COVID-19 (a few samples of this study predate the infection). Cell type and time point are not known. The chain carries TRBV19 and TRBJ1-1, with D tentatively TRBD1 (5 bases). The CDR3: CASILDKVSGEAFF. As DNA, the CDR3 is TGTGCCAGTATTCTGGACAAAGTCTCGGGAGAAGCTTTCTTT.